A single T cell receptor beta chain is shown here with its context. The source of the sample is a study of cytomegalovirus exposure and HLA in healthy donors. The PCR made use of 60 Vbeta and 13 Jbeta primers. Method: immunoSEQ multiplex PCR; TCRdb's copy keeps in-frame clones and lacks some. The repertoire has 150,000 to 200,000 clones, approximately 88% of them found once; the top ten carry around 0.41%. The CDR3 totals 15 residues. Germline trimming cut 1 base from V and 6 bases from J; bases unmatched to any gene: 5. Germline values: CDR1 SGHDT, CDR2 YYEEEE. The TCR was taken from a boy younger than 10 in good health and CMV-seronegative. The sequenced material came from PBMCs. The J gene is TRBJ2-7, the V gene TRBV5-6, with TRBD1 matching over 12 bases. The CDR3 nucleotides are TGTGCCAGCAGCTTGAAGTTGGGACAGGGGGCCGAGCAGTACTTC. Amino acid sequence: CASSLKLGQGAEQYF.